The T cell receptor beta chain described here comes from a study of blood T cell repertoires in COVID-19. The table came from immunoSEQ multiplex PCR; TCRdb's copy has only in-frame clones and leaves some out. The sample yields around 430,000 clones, 85% to 90% seen once. The sequenced sample was PBMCs or T cells enriched from blood (not recorded which). The source is a woman aged 45-65 years who had recovered from COVID-19.

The CDR3 reads CATSRTSGGSASYNEQFF. CDR3 nucleotide sequence: TGTGCCACCAGCAGGACTAGCGGGGGGTCAGCCTCCTACAATGAGCAGTTCTTC. J is TRBJ2-1 and V is TRBV15; 13 bases align to TRBD2. This CDR3 comprises 18 residues. J gave up 0 bases and V 3 bases, and 5 bases lay outside the gene matches. CDR1 and CDR2 (germline): LNHNV, YYDKDF (reference sequence).